This T cell receptor beta chain comes out of a study of vaccination and CD4 T cells after COVID-19. Study information: Six men and four women formed the convalescents, two being Hispanic.

Unmatched junction bases numbered 9, after V lost 4 bases and J lost 5 bases. The CDR3 length is 14 residues. In germline, CDR1 is DFQATT, CDR2 SNEGSKA (reference sequence). Treatment: approximately 10-day PBMC culture with coronavirus spike peptide pools or control peptides (ViraFEST assay). CD4+ T lymphocytes from the unexposed donor were collected before the COVID-19 pandemic (2011-2018). Investigators isolated CD4+ T cells by negative selection after roughly 10 days of culture. Cultured CD4+ T cell DNA underwent sequencing with the Oncomine TCR Beta short-read assay. Genomic DNA was taken out of cultured CD4+ T cells by extraction. Each CDR3 protein is one row after TCRdb ran MiXCR on the PCR reads. This sample has 5,000 to 8,000 distinct CDR3 sequences, with roughly 50% found just once. On this clonotype: Antigen specificity is unknown.

Sequencing was performed on CD4+ T cells from blood, cultured in vitro. The sequence was obtained from a human donor in good health. The chain is built from TRBV20-1 and TRBJ2-3; 7 bases map to TRBD2. DNA for the CDR3: TGCAGTGCTATAAGAGTGGGGGAGGGAGATACGCAGTATTTT. This translates into CSAIRVGEGDTQYF.